The next 2 T cell receptor beta chains were all read from a single sample in a study of blood T cell repertoires in COVID-19. Produced via immunoSEQ multiplex PCR; TCRdb's table is partial and in-frame only. Of about 220,000 clones in the sample, around four fifths were seen once. Sequencing was performed on peripheral blood. These TCRs come from a man aged 25 to 40 with active or convalescent COVID-19.

This chain connects TRBV5-4 to TRBJ1-1; D call uncertain. Germline CDR1 is SGHNT and CDR2 is YYREEE (reference sequence). The CDR3 totals 14 residues. V shed 0 bases and J shed 0 bases, with 6 bases lying between them. The CDR3 DNA sequence: TGTGCCAGCAGCTTGGACAGCATGAACACTGAAGCTTTCTTT. Amino acid sequence: CASSLDSMNTEAFF.

J is TRBJ2-1 and V is TRBV6-5, with 8 bases lining up with TRBD1. The germline V gene encodes CDR1 MNHEY and CDR2 SVGAGI. CDR3 length equals 14 residues. The V and J ends lost 8 bases and 3 bases, in that order; junction bases with no gene match: 6. Here the CDR3 reads CASRDRIYYNEQFF. CDR3 bases: TGTGCCAGCCGGGACAGGATTTACTACAATGAGCAGTTCTTC.